Each of the 14 T cell receptor beta chains below was sequenced from the same sample in a study of blood T cell repertoires in COVID-19. TCRdb keeps only in-frame clones here, not all; method: immunoSEQ multiplex PCR. The data show around 140,000 clones, 81% seen once. The sample consisted of peripheral blood. All receptors derive from a human donor in a cohort sampled during active COVID-19.

The rearrangement joins TRBV6-6 to TRBJ2-5; D is perhaps TRBD2 (5 bases). Trimming shortened V by 2 bases and J by 5 bases, and 15 bases separated the two germline ends. CDR1 and CDR2 from the germline V gene are MNHNY and SVGAGI (reference sequence). The length of the CDR3 is 15 residues. This CDR3 reads CASSYRERRRETQYF. Written as DNA, the CDR3 is TGTGCCAGCAGTTACAGGGAGCGCCGCAGGGAGACCCAGTACTTC.

The rearrangement joins TRBV7-9 to TRBJ2-7, with 8 bases fitting TRBD1. The germline V gene encodes CDR1 SEHNR and CDR2 FQNEAQ (reference sequence). The trim removed 3 bases at V and 4 bases at J, leaving 8 bases unmatched. The CDR3 contains 15 residues. CDR3 residues: CASSFRTGGEYEQYF. In nucleotides, the CDR3 is TGTGCCAGCAGCTTCCGTACAGGGGGTGAATACGAGCAGTACTTC. Full variable domain (remainder filled in from reference TRBV7-9 and TRBJ2-7): DTGVSQNPRHKITKRGQNVTFRCDPISEHNRLYWYRQTLGQGPEFLTYFQNEAQLEKSRLLSDRFSAERPKGSFSTLEIQRTEQGDSAMYLCASSFRTGGEYEQYFGPGTRLTVT.

The rearrangement links TRBV9 to TRBJ2-5; D is unclear. In germline, CDR1 is SGDLS, CDR2 YYNGEE. The CDR3 is 17 residues long. V lost 3 bases to trimming and J lost 3 bases, with 21 bases between them. The CDR3 DNA reads TGTGCCAGCAGCGCCGTAAGTGGCACCCGAGGAGAAGAGACCCAGTACTTC. Translated: CASSAVSGTRGEETQYF.

CDR3 amino acids: CASSPGTDDQPQHF. The CDR3 DNA follows: TGCGCCAGCAGCCCCGGGACAGACGATCAGCCCCAGCATTTT. The chain carries TRBV5-1 and TRBJ1-5, with 7 bases lining up with TRBD1. Germline assignment: CDR1 SGHRS and CDR2 YFSETQ. The V segment lost 4 bases and the J segment 5 bases; nucleotides outside the gene matches: 6. The CDR3 loop spans 14 amino acids. The complete variable domain, with remaining parts taken from reference TRBV5-1 and TRBJ1-5, reads KAGVTQTPRYLIKTRGQQVTLSCSPISGHRSVSWYQQTPGQGLQFLFEYFSETQRNKGNFPGRFSGRQFSNSRSEMNVSTLELGDSALYLCASSPGTDDQPQHFGDGTRLSIL.

The J gene is TRBJ2-7, the V gene TRBV7-9; tentative D call: TRBD2 (6 bases). Germline-derived CDR1 and CDR2 are SEHNR and FQNEAQ (reference sequence). With 5 bases removed from V and 5 bases from J, the gap between germline ends came to 13 bases. The CDR3 runs 13 residues. The CDR3 here is CASSPPSGDEQYF. The CDR3 bases are TGTGCCAGCAGCCCACCCTCGGGAGACGAGCAGTACTTC.

The chain is built from TRBV18 and TRBJ1-3; 9 positions agree with TRBD1. V was clipped by 3 bases and J by 0 bases; unmatched bases: 3. This CDR3 spans 16 amino acids. In germline, CDR1 is KGHSH, CDR2 LQKENI. CDR3 region: CASSPPTGGSGNTIYF. CDR3 nucleotides: TGTGCCAGCTCACCTCCGACAGGGGGCTCTGGAAACACCATATATTTT.

The chain links TRBV5-1 to TRBJ1-1; D is possibly TRBD1 (6 bases). The V gene lost 0 bases and the J gene lost 4 bases, with 13 bases spanning the gap. Germline CDR1 SGHRS, CDR2 YFSETQ. There are 15 residues in the CDR3. This CDR3 is CASSLATGLGTEAFF. DNA for the CDR3: TGCGCCAGCAGCTTGGCCACAGGGTTGGGCACTGAAGCTTTCTTT.

The chain has TRBV19 and TRBJ1-3; no firm D call. There are 14 residues in the CDR3. Germline V lookup: CDR1 LNHDA, CDR2 SQIVND (reference sequence). Trimming stripped 5 bases from V and 0 bases from J, with 8 bases between. In DNA, the CDR3 is TGTGCCAGTAGTGAACAGAGCTCTGGAAACACCATATATTTT. Translation gives CASSEQSSGNTIYF.

This chain uses TRBV19 with TRBJ2-7; 14 bases align to TRBD2. The CDR3 runs 17 residues. V lost 5 bases to trimming and J lost 4 bases; unmatched junction nucleotides: 10. Germline assignment: CDR1 LNHDA and CDR2 SQIVND (reference sequence). CDR3 sequence (DNA): TGTGCCAGTAGTCCGGCCGGGACTAGCGGGAGTATTTACGAGCAGTACTTC. Translating it yields CASSPAGTSGSIYEQYF.

The V and J genes are TRBV4-3 and TRBJ2-7, with 12 bases identical to TRBD2. The CDR3 spans 16 residues. Looked up from germline, CDR1 is LGHNA and CDR2 is YSLEER. V dropped 2 bases and J dropped 4; count of bases not matched to a gene: 6. CDR3 nucleotide sequence: TGCGCCAGCAGCCAAAGACTAGCGGGAGAGGTATACGAGCAGTACTTC. It codes for CASSQRLAGEVYEQYF.

The chain couples TRBV4-1 to TRBJ2-5; 7 bases agree with TRBD1. V was pared by 0 bases and J by 5 bases, with 9 bases of the junction left unmatched. Germline V lookup: CDR1 MGHRA, CDR2 YSYEKL. This CDR3 has 16 residues. CDR3 sequence: CASSQEGEGARETQYF. CDR3 coding DNA: TGCGCCAGCAGCCAAGAAGGCGAGGGGGCGCGGGAGACCCAGTACTTC.

V gene TRBV28 combines with J gene TRBJ1-2; 10 nucleotides line up with TRBD1. The junction had 10 bases not matched to a gene; V was cut back by 7 bases and J by 8 bases. CDR1 and CDR2 from the germline V gene are MDHEN and SYDVKM. The CDR3 runs to 14 residues. In nucleotides, the CDR3 is TGTGCCAGCACATTTAGGGCGACAGGGGGCGGCTACACCTTC. Translation: CASTFRATGGGYTF.

The CDR3 DNA reads as TGTGCCAGCAGTTACCTGGGACAAAATAGCAATCAGCCCCAGCATTTT. It codes for CASSYLGQNSNQPQHF. V usage is TRBV6-2 or TRBV6-3 and J usage is TRBJ1-5; a possible D gene is TRBD1 (6 bases). Looked up from germline, CDR1 is MNHEY and CDR2 is SVGEGT. CDR3 length: 16 residues. V lost 2 bases and J lost 0, with 11 bases in between.

The chain combines TRBV2 with TRBJ1-1; 7 bases match TRBD1. V shed 6 bases and J 0 bases; nucleotides not matched to a gene: 1. This CDR3 spans 13 amino acids. CDR1 and CDR2 from the germline V gene are SNHLY and FYNNEI. Here the CDR3 reads CASRGQMNTEAFF. The DNA for the CDR3 is TGTGCCAGCAGGGGACAGATGAACACTGAAGCTTTCTTT.